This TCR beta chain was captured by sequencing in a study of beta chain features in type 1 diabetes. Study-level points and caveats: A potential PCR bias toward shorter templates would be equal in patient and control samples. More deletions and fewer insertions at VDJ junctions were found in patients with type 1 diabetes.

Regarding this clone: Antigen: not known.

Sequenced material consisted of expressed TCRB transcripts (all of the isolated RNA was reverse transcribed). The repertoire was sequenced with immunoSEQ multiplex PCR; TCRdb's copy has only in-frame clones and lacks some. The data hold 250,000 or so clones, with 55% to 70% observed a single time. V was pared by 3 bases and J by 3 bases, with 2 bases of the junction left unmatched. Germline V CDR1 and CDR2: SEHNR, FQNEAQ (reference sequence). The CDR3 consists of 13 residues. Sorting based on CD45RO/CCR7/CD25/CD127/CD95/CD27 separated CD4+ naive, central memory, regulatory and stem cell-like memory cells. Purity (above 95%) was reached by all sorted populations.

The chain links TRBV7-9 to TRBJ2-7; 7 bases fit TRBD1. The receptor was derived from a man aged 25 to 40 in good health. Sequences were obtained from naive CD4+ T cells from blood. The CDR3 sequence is CASSLGQFYEQYF. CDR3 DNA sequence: TGTGCCAGCAGCTTGGGACAGTTCTACGAGCAGTACTTC.